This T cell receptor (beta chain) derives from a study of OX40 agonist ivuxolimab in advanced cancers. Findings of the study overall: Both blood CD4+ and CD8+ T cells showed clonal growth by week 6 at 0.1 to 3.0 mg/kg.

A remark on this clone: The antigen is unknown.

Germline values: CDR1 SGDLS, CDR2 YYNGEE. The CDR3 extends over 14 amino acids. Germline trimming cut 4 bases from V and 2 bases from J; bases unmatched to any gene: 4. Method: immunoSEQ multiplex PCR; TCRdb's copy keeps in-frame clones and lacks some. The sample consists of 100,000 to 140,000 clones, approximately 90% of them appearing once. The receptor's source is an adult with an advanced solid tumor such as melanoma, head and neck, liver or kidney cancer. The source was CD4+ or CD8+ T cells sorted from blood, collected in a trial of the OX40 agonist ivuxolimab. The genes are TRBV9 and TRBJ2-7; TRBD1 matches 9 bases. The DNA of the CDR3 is TGTGCCAGCAGCCCCGGACAGGGGCCCTACGAGCAGTACTTC. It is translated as CASSPGQGPYEQYF.